A single sample gave rise to the 29 T cell receptor beta chains below, sequenced in a study of blood T cells in healthy people across ages. Using a J-beta primer mix together with a sample-barcoded 5' primer, a second PCR was run for roughly 6 to 12 cycles. MiXCR was run by TCRdb on the 5' RACE reads, yielding one entry per CDR3 protein. Altogether 850,000 to 1,100,000 distinct CDR3 sequences are present, more than 30% being singletons, with the ten largest covering roughly 14%. Material: blood. These receptors came from a man aged 18-30 years in good health.

The V and J genes are TRBV27 and TRBJ2-2; 14 bases align to TRBD2. The germline V gene has CDR1 MNHEY and CDR2 SMNVEV (reference sequence). CDR3 length: 18 amino acids. Losses at the gene ends were 5 bases for V and 5 bases for J; bases not matched to a gene: 10. In DNA form, the CDR3 reads TGTGCCAGCAGTCACCGACTAGCGGGGGGGCGAAAGACCGGGGAGCTGTTTTTT. The encoded protein is CASSHRLAGGRKTGELFF.

The CDR3 protein is CASSVVGSRPRDNEQFF. The CDR3 DNA reads as TGTGCCAGCAGCGTCGTCGGGTCGAGACCGAGAGACAATGAGCAGTTCTTC. The chain combines TRBV7-9 with TRBJ2-1; no firm D call. Germline V gene sequence: CDR1 SEHNR, CDR2 FQNEAQ (reference sequence). Trimming removed 5 bases at V and 5 bases at J, with 22 bases between. This CDR3 contains 17 residues.

The V and J genes are TRBV6-1 and TRBJ2-3; 10 bases line up with TRBD2. J gave up 0 bases and V 5 bases, and 11 bases lay outside the gene matches. The CDR3 runs to 18 residues. Germline V lookup: CDR1 MNHNS, CDR2 SASEGT. The CDR3 region is CASSPLAGAASSTDTQYF. The CDR3 DNA follows: TGTGCCAGCAGTCCTCTAGCGGGGGCCGCATCTAGCACAGATACGCAGTATTTT.

This clonotype was picked up a small number of times. The CDR3 spells CASSVLGWRSPLHF. The CDR3 DNA reads as TGTGCCAGCAGCGTCCTAGGTTGGAGGTCACCCCTCCACTTT. The chain carries TRBV9 and TRBJ1-6, with D uncertain. V lost 2 bases and J 10 bases, leaving 13 bases between the germline ends. This CDR3 has 14 amino acids. Germline CDR1 is SGDLS and CDR2 is YYNGEE.

This sequence joins TRBV2 and TRBJ2-7; weak D call: TRBD2 (5 bases). This CDR3 comprises 13 residues. V lost 8 bases, J lost 2 bases, and 13 bases lay in between. The germline V gene has CDR1 SNHLY and CDR2 FYNNEI. CDR3 nucleotide sequence: TGTGCCAGCCTTGGACGGGGAACCTACGAGCAGTACTTC. It yields the protein CASLGRGTYEQYF.

This clonotype was observed a few times. V and J are TRBV20-1 and TRBJ2-7; a weak D match, TRBD2 (6 bases). CDR3 length equals 16 residues. V dropped 3 bases and J dropped 0 bases, with 18 bases sitting between them. Per the germline V gene, CDR1 is DFQATT and CDR2 is SNEGSKA (reference sequence). The CDR3 loop is CSASFFGTQSSYEQYF. In nucleotides, the CDR3 is TGCAGTGCTAGTTTCTTCGGGACTCAAAGCTCCTACGAGCAGTACTTC.

The V gene is TRBV4-3, the J gene TRBJ2-5; TRBD1 matches at 7 bases. In germline, CDR1 is LGHNA, CDR2 YSLEER. This CDR3 has 15 amino acids. Unmatched junction bases numbered 5, after V lost 3 bases and J lost 1 base. As DNA, the CDR3 is TGCGCCAGCAGCCACCAGACAGGGTCCCAAGAGACCCAGTACTTC. Residues: CASSHQTGSQETQYF.

CDR3 in amino acids: CASREAPTNEKLFF. Written as DNA, the CDR3 is TGCGCCAGTCGGGAGGCTCCAACTAATGAAAAACTGTTTTTT. The gene calls are TRBV5-1 and TRBJ1-4, with no clear D. This CDR3 comprises 14 residues. Trimming took off 8 bases at V and 0 bases at J, with 11 bases between the two ends. Germline CDR1 is SGHRS and CDR2 is YFSETQ. Together with reference TRBV5-1 and TRBJ1-4, the CDR3 gives the full variable domain: KAGVTQTPRYLIKTRGQQVTLSCSPISGHRSVSWYQQTPGQGLQFLFEYFSETQRNKGNFPGRFSGRQFSNSRSEMNVSTLELGDSALYLCASREAPTNEKLFFGSGTQLSVL.

The J gene is TRBJ2-3, the V gene TRBV12-3 or TRBV12-4; D gene unclear. CDR3 length: 12 amino acids. V lost 5 bases, J lost 4 bases, and 7 bases lay in between. The CDR3 loop is CASSAGSDTQYF. The CDR3 DNA follows: TGTGCCAGCAGTGCCGGGTCAGATACGCAGTATTTT.

V usage is TRBV4-3 and J usage is TRBJ1-1; perhaps TRBD1 as D (6 bases). Per the germline V gene, CDR1 is LGHNA and CDR2 is YSLEER. There are 15 residues in the CDR3. V was pared by 4 bases and J by 4 bases, with 16 bases between. The CDR3 bases are TGCGCCAGCAGCCGAGATACAGGGCAGGGCACTGAAGCTTTCTTT. Amino acids: CASSRDTGQGTEAFF.

The gene calls are TRBV6-1 and TRBJ1-5, with D maybe TRBD1 (5 bases). The CDR3 covers 15 residues. V shed 10 bases and J shed 0 bases, with 16 bases lying between them. CDR1 MNHNS and CDR2 SASEGT come from the germline V gene. CDR3 loop: CAISRDYYSNQPQHF. CDR3 DNA: TGTGCCATTTCCCGGGACTACTATAGCAATCAGCCCCAGCATTTT.

The rearrangement uses TRBV4-2 and TRBJ2-2; TRBD1 is a possible D gene (5 bases). The CDR3 consists of 16 residues. CDR1 and CDR2 from the germline V gene are LGHNA and YNFKEQ. The V end lost 5 bases, the J end lost 2 bases, and 15 bases lay between the germline ends. The CDR3 DNA reads as TGTGCCAGCAGCGAAGTTGGGGCCGACAACACCGGGGAGCTGTTTTTT. Translated: CASSEVGADNTGELFF.

Notes on this clonotype: One end of the junction does not line up with germline, which may come from a read error. The chain uses TRBV7-9 and TRBJ2-1; D may be TRBD1 or TRBD2 (6 bases each). Germline V gene data show CDR1 as SEHNR and CDR2 as FQNEAQ (reference sequence). This CDR3 is built from 15 residues. The CDR3 DNA follows: TGTACCAGCAGCAAAGGGGGGACCACCTACAATGAGCAGTTCTTC. Translation gives CTSSKGGTTYNEQFF.

The rearrangement uses TRBV5-1 and TRBJ2-3; 7 nucleotides align to TRBD2. The CDR3 loop spans 18 amino acids. J gave up 0 bases and V 0 bases, and 10 bases lay outside the gene matches. Germline CDR1 reads SGHRS; CDR2 reads YFSETQ. The CDR3 DNA sequence: TGCGCCAGCAGCTTGGATACAGCGGGAACCTCTAGCACAGATACGCAGTATTTT. Protein product: CASSLDTAGTSSTDTQYF.

The chain couples TRBV25-1 to TRBJ1-2; TRBD1 agrees at 9 bases. V gave up 4 bases and J gave up 2 bases; unmatched junction bases: 5. This CDR3 has 15 amino acids. Germline V gene sequence: CDR1 MGHDK, CDR2 SYGVNS. CDR3 sequence reads: CASSAQGAANYGYTF. For the CDR3, the DNA is TGTGCCAGCAGTGCACAGGGGGCCGCGAACTATGGCTACACCTTC.

This clonotype has just a few counts. V and J are TRBV21-1 and TRBJ2-1. TRBV21-1 is designated a pseudogene. CDR3 length: 15 residues. CDR3 bases: TGTGCCAGCAGCACAGGACAGGTGCCCTACAATGAGCAGTTCTTC. It codes for CASSTGQVPYNEQFF.

V and J are TRBV9 and TRBJ2-7; D may match TRBD1 or TRBD2 (5 bases each). Judging by the DNA end, TRBJ2-5 fits better; the J call may be wrong. There are 14 residues in the CDR3. The germline V gene has CDR1 SGDLS and CDR2 YYNGEE. CDR3 in DNA: TGTGCCAGCAGCATCCCCGGGGCCAAAGAGACCCAGTACTTC. Translation: CASSIPGAKETQYF.

The rearrangement uses TRBV3-1 and TRBJ1-5; no clear D. V dropped 0 bases and J dropped 10 bases, with 13 bases sitting between them. Germline CDR1 LGHDT, CDR2 YNNKEL (reference sequence). The CDR3 spans 14 residues. The CDR3 protein is CASSQDGAGSPQHF. The CDR3 DNA reads as TGTGCCAGCAGCCAAGATGGTGCGGGGAGCCCCCAGCATTTT.

This chain connects TRBV20-1 to TRBJ2-1, with TRBD2 matching over 7 bases. V shed 2 bases and J 2 bases; nucleotides not matched to a gene: 9. CDR1 is DFQATT, CDR2 SNEGSKA, per germline (reference sequence). This CDR3 is built from 16 residues. In DNA, the CDR3 is TGCAGTGCTAGAACAGGCCTAGCGGTTACCTACAATGAGCAGTTCTTC. Translated, it gives CSARTGLAVTYNEQFF.

The chain employs TRBV7-2 and TRBJ1-6; TRBD1 matches at 8 bases. CDR1 is SGHTA and CDR2 is FQGNSA in the germline V gene. V lost 5 bases, J lost 9 bases, and 6 bases stayed unmatched. CDR3 length equals 14 residues. The CDR3 is CASSPDRAVSPLHF. For the CDR3, the DNA is TGTGCCAGCAGCCCGGACAGGGCAGTTTCACCCCTCCACTTT.

This clonotype was picked up a small number of times. The CDR3 DNA follows: TGCGCCAGCAGCTTGGATGGGACAGGGGGTCGTGAGCAGTTCTTC. Amino acids: CASSLDGTGGREQFF. The V call is TRBV5-1, the J call TRBJ2-1, with 11 nucleotides matching TRBD1. The V gene end was trimmed by 0 bases and the J gene end by 9 bases; junction bases not matched to a gene: 5. There are 15 residues in the CDR3. Germline values: CDR1 SGHRS, CDR2 YFSETQ.

This chain links TRBV28 with TRBJ2-7; 7 bases fit TRBD1. The CDR3 is 15 residues long. Germline assignment: CDR1 MDHEN and CDR2 SYDVKM. Trimming removed 2 bases from V and 3 bases from J; junction bases left unmatched: 7. CDR3 DNA sequence: TGTGCCAGCAGTTTAGGGCCAGGACAGGACTACGAGCAGTACTTC. Its translation is CASSLGPGQDYEQYF.

This rearrangement joins TRBV5-4 to TRBJ2-3; TRBD2 matches at 9 bases. This CDR3 is 17 amino acids long. Germline trimming cut 2 bases from V and 0 bases from J; bases unmatched to any gene: 7. Germline V CDR1 and CDR2: SGHNT, YYREEE (reference sequence). CDR3 sequence: CASSLLSGGFSTDTQYF. CDR3 nucleotides: TGTGCCAGCAGCTTATTGAGCGGGGGGTTTAGCACAGATACGCAGTATTTT. Combining the CDR3 with reference TRBV5-4 and TRBJ2-3 gives the whole variable domain ETGVTQSPTHLIKTRGQQVTLRCSSQSGHNTVSWYQQALGQGPQFIFQYYREEENGRGNFPPRFSGLQFPNYSSELNVNALELDDSALYLCASSLLSGGFSTDTQYFGPGTRLTVL.

This clonotype was detected a few times. In nucleotides, the CDR3 is TGCGCCAGCAGCTCCGGACAAGTGGAGACCCAGTACTTC. It is translated as CASSSGQVETQYF. The chain has TRBV5-1 and TRBJ2-7; a possible D gene is TRBD1 (5 bases). The end of the DNA fits TRBJ2-5 better, so the J call may be wrong. From germline, CDR1 is SGHRS and CDR2 YFSETQ. This CDR3 is built from 13 residues.

The chain recombines TRBV3-1 with TRBJ2-2; D unclear. V was trimmed by 4 bases and J by 5 bases, leaving 8 bases between them. Germline V gene data show CDR1 as LGHDT and CDR2 as YNNKEL (reference sequence). This CDR3 region has 13 residues. CDR3 amino acids: CASSPRSTGELFF. The CDR3 DNA sequence: TGTGCCAGCAGCCCTCGGTCGACCGGGGAGCTGTTTTTT.

This clonotype turned up a few times. An end of the junction differs from the germline gene, which may be a read error. The chain joins TRBV7-2 to TRBJ1-2; TRBD1 matches at 7 bases. Germline V CDR1 and CDR2: SGHTA, FQGNSA. The CDR3 covers 18 residues. DNA of the CDR3: TGTGCCGGCAGCCCCCGGACAGGATTCTATTTCGCAAACTATGGCTACACCTTC. Its translation: CAGSPRTGFYFANYGYTF.

The V call is TRBV9, the J call TRBJ1-3; D is unresolved. The ends were cut back, 0 bases at V and 2 bases at J, with 9 bases in the middle. The germline gives CDR1 SGDLS, CDR2 YYNGEE. The CDR3 has 15 amino acids. CDR3 region: CASSVEGIAGNTIYF. Here the CDR3 DNA reads TGTGCCAGCAGCGTAGAAGGGATCGCTGGAAACACCATATATTTT.

V gene TRBV6-5 combines with J gene TRBJ1-4; D is undetermined. Germline loops: CDR1 MNHEY, CDR2 SVGAGI. The CDR3 length is 16 residues. Between the trimmed V and J ends, which lost 0 bases and 10 bases, there was a span of 18 bases. The CDR3 DNA reads as TGTGCCAGCAGTTACTCAGGCGGCCTCGAGGATGGAAAACTGTTTTTT. Translated: CASSYSGGLEDGKLFF.

This clonotype was seen at least ten times. This could be a read error, since a much larger clone is one nucleotide away. This chain uses TRBV12-3 or TRBV12-4 with TRBJ2-2, with D uncertain. The CDR3 runs 13 residues. Trimming took off 4 bases at V and 1 base at J, with 4 bases between the two ends. The CDR3 region has the DNA TGTGCCAGCAGTTGCAGGAACACCGGGGAGCTGTTTTTT. It yields the protein CASSCRNTGELFF.